This TCR beta chain was obtained from a study of technical replicates of blood from several donors. The repertoire was sequenced with immunoSEQ multiplex PCR; TCRdb's copy has only in-frame clones and lacks some. The data hold more than 75,000 clones, with around 93% observed a single time. Trimming removed 0 bases from V and 13 bases from J, with 6 bases in between. Germline CDR1 reads MNHNS; CDR2 reads SASEGT. This CDR3 spans 10 amino acids. This sequence originates from a human donor in good health. The material sequenced was T cells isolated from PBMCs. The rearrangement joins TRBV6-1 to TRBJ1-2; D is unclear. The CDR3 spells CASSEAMATF. The DNA for the CDR3 is TGTGCCAGCAGTGAAGCCATGGCCACCTTC.